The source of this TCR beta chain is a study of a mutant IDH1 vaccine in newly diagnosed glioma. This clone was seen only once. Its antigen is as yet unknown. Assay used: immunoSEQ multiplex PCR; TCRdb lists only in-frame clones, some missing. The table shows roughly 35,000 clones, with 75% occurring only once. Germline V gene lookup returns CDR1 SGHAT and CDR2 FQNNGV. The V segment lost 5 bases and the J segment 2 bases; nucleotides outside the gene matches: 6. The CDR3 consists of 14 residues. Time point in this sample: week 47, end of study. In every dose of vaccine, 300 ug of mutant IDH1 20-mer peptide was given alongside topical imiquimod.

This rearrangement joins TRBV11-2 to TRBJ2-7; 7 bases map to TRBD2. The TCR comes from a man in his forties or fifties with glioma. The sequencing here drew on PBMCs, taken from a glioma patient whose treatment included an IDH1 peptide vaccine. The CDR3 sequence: CASSRGGIPYEQYV. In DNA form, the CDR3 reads TGTGCCAGCAGCCGGGGAGGGATACCCTACGAGCAGTACGTC.